These 19 T cell receptor beta chains were all obtained from the same sample, sequenced in a study of T cells in Graves' hyperthyroidism and ophthalmopathy. The CDR3 regions of TCR beta were amplified from RNA transcripts. The TCR CDR3 first-round RT-PCR relied on the HTBI primer set. TCRdb ran MiXCR on the multiplex PCR reads and lists one entry per CDR3 protein. The data show hundreds of thousands of distinct CDR3 sequences, 15% to 18% seen once. Material: blood. The source is a young woman with Graves' hyperthyroidism.

CDR3 DNA sequence: TGTGCCAGCAGCCCCAGAGCGGGGGGGGATACGCAGTATTTT. Translation gives CASSPRAGGDTQYF. V and J are TRBV3-1 and TRBJ2-3; 10 positions agree with TRBD2. Germline values: CDR1 LGHDT, CDR2 YNNKEL (reference sequence). The CDR3 sequence is 14 residues long. J gave up 6 bases and V 4 bases, and 4 bases lay outside the gene matches.

This clonotype was seen a single time. This rearrangement joins TRBV5-1 to TRBJ2-7, with TRBD1 as a possible D gene (6 bases). Germline CDR1 reads SGHRS; CDR2 reads YFSETQ. The CDR3 is 14 amino acids. The V and J ends lost 1 base and 2 bases respectively, with 10 bases between them. In DNA form, the CDR3 reads TGCGCCAGCAGCTTGTCTGACAGGCCCTACGAGCAGTACGTC. Translation gives CASSLSDRPYEQYV.

In its sample, this clonotype was seen a few times. The rearrangement uses TRBV24-1 and TRBJ2-1; D may be TRBD2 (6 bases). The CDR3 is 15 residues long. Germline V gene data show CDR1 as KGHDR and CDR2 as SFDVKD. V was cut by 0 bases and J by 6 bases, with 11 bases left in between. The CDR3 sequence: CATSDLSWGVNEQFF. For the CDR3, the DNA is TGTGCCACCAGTGATTTGAGCTGGGGGGTCAATGAGCAGTTCTTC.

This clonotype has a count of ten or more. V gene TRBV29-1 combines with J gene TRBJ2-5; possibly TRBD1 for D (6 bases). Germline CDR1 SQVTM, CDR2 ANQGSEA. This CDR3 comprises 11 residues. V lost 6 bases and J 4 bases, leaving 9 bases between the germline ends. CDR3 in amino acids: CSVQGGETQYF. In DNA, the CDR3 is TGCAGCGTCCAAGGGGGAGAGACCCAGTACTTC. The variable domain in full, with the rest retrieved from reference TRBV29-1 and TRBJ2-5, is SAVISQKPSRDICQRGTSLTIQCQVDSQVTMMFWYRQQPGQSLTLIATANQGSEATYESGFVIDKFPISRPNLTFSTLTVSNMSPEDSSIYLCSVQGGETQYFGPGTRLLVL.

This clonotype was seen repeatedly, ten times or more. J is TRBJ2-3 and V is TRBV6-1; 8 positions agree with TRBD2. Germline V gene sequence: CDR1 MNHNS, CDR2 SASEGT. Trimming took 5 bases from V and 0 from J; bases not matched to a gene: 7. The CDR3 spans 16 residues. CDR3 coding DNA: TGTGCCAGCAGTCTTAGACTAGCGTCTAGCACAGATACGCAGTATTTT. It translates to CASSLRLASSTDTQYF.

This chain's CDR3 is CASWGSWGYNSPLHF. The CDR3, as DNA: TGTGCCAGCTGGGGATCATGGGGGTATAATTCACCCCTCCACTTT. The gene calls are TRBV6-2 or TRBV6-3 and TRBJ1-6; possible D gene TRBD1, 5 bases. Germline CDR1 reads MNHEY; CDR2 reads SVGEGT. The CDR3 spans 15 residues. The ends were cut back, 8 bases at V and 4 bases at J, with 15 bases in the middle.

The chain links TRBV24-1 to TRBJ1-2; tentative D call: TRBD1 (5 bases). V dropped 2 bases and J dropped 6 bases, with 21 bases sitting between them. The CDR3 contains 17 residues. The germline gives CDR1 KGHDR, CDR2 SFDVKD. The CDR3 protein is CATSDSVRPGPRDGYTF. CDR3 in DNA: TGTGCCACCAGTGATTCGGTCCGGCCAGGCCCCAGGGATGGCTACACCTTC.

This clonotype was seen ten or more times. The rearrangement uses TRBV11-2 and TRBJ2-7; weak D call: TRBD2 (5 bases). V was clipped by 5 bases and J by 4 bases, with 15 bases between them. The CDR3 totals 14 residues. CDR1 is SGHAT and CDR2 is FQNNGV in the germline V gene. The DNA for the CDR3 is TGTGCCAGCAGCCCCGAGGGTATCAGATACGAGCAGTACTTC. The encoded protein is CASSPEGIRYEQYF.

At least ten counts were recorded for this clonotype. The chain links TRBV20-1 to TRBJ2-3, with a possible D match to TRBD1 (5 bases). From germline, CDR1 is DFQATT and CDR2 SNEGSKA (reference sequence). The V end was cut by 4 bases, the J end by 0 bases, with 8 bases between. The CDR3 runs 13 residues. CDR3 sequence reads: CSATRQSTDTQYF. Here the CDR3 DNA reads TGCAGTGCTACTAGACAGAGCACAGATACGCAGTATTTT.

The table lists this clonotype with many counts. The V and J genes are TRBV27 and TRBJ1-5; no reliable D call. The CDR3 runs 15 residues. V lost 4 bases to trimming and J lost 1 base, with 11 bases between them. From germline, CDR1 is MNHEY and CDR2 SMNVEV (reference sequence). The CDR3 here is CASSSRTESNQPQHF. In nucleotides, the CDR3 is TGTGCCAGCAGTTCTCGCACCGAGAGCAATCAGCCCCAGCATTTT.

The sample holds many counts of this clonotype. The chain has TRBV28 and TRBJ2-5; tentatively, D is TRBD1 or TRBD2 (5 bases each). Germline loops: CDR1 MDHEN, CDR2 SYDVKM. Trimming took 5 bases from V and 5 from J, leaving 15 bases between them. The CDR3 is 14 amino acids. The CDR3 spells CASSGPGPEETQYF. The CDR3 coding sequence is TGTGCCAGCAGTGGACCGGGACCGGAGGAGACCCAGTACTTC.

This clonotype was picked up many times. The rearrangement links TRBV7-3 to TRBJ1-1, with D possibly being TRBD1 (6 bases). Per germline, CDR1 SGHTA and CDR2 FQGTGA. This CDR3 has 18 amino acids. V gave up 5 bases and J gave up 5 bases, with 27 bases separating them. In nucleotides, the CDR3 is TGTGCCAGCAGCCCGAGAGGGGGACACAGGGAAGGAGGGACTGAAGCTTTCTTT. Its protein product is CASSPRGGHREGGTEAFF.

This clonotype was recorded many times. The chain carries TRBV28 and TRBJ1-1, with D perhaps matching TRBD1 (5 bases). V was shortened by 5 bases and J by 1 base, with 11 bases between the two germline ends. The CDR3 loop spans 14 amino acids. Germline CDR1 reads MDHEN; CDR2 reads SYDVKM. CDR3 region: CASSQTESNTEAFF. The CDR3 DNA reads TGTGCCAGCAGTCAGACAGAGTCGAACACTGAAGCTTTCTTT.

This clonotype was counted a few times. The chain has TRBV7-8 and TRBJ1-5, with D possibly being TRBD1 (6 bases). Germline V lookup: CDR1 SGHVS, CDR2 FQNEAQ. V dropped 0 bases and J dropped 5 bases, with 11 bases sitting between them. CDR3 length: 15 residues. CDR3 nucleotides: TGTGCCAGCAGCTTAGCGGGGGGGCAGGATCAGCCCCAGCATTTT. Translation: CASSLAGGQDQPQHF.

This clonotype was seen ten or more times. The chain is built from TRBV6-2 or TRBV6-3 and TRBJ2-1; 7 positions agree with TRBD1. CDR1 MNHEY and CDR2 SVGEGT come from the germline V gene. The CDR3 is 15 amino acids. V lost 5 bases and J lost 4; bases outside the gene matches: 8. This chain's CDR3 is CASSPRDSPYNEQFF. CDR3 nucleotides: TGTGCCAGCAGTCCCCGGGACAGCCCTTACAATGAGCAGTTCTTC.

This clonotype was counted many times. A read error may account for a junction end that differs from germline. The V gene is TRBV15, the J gene TRBJ1-4, with D maybe TRBD1 (6 bases). The CDR3 runs to 14 residues. In germline, CDR1 is LNHNV, CDR2 YYDKDF (reference sequence). This CDR3 is CATNRGGGNEKLFF. Here the CDR3 DNA reads TGTGCCACCAACAGAGGAGGGGGGAACGAAAAACTGTTTTTT.

Ten or more counts support this clonotype. The V and J genes are TRBV3-1 and TRBJ2-7; D unresolved. V was clipped by 3 bases and J by 3 bases, with 6 bases between them. The CDR3 is 12 residues long. CDR1 LGHDT and CDR2 YNNKEL come from the germline V gene (reference sequence). This CDR3 is CASSHAFYEQYF. The CDR3 DNA reads as TGTGCCAGCAGCCACGCATTCTACGAGCAGTACTTC.

In this sample, this clonotype turned up many times. The chain uses TRBV11-1 and TRBJ1-2, with D maybe TRBD1 (5 bases). Looked up from germline, CDR1 is SGHAT and CDR2 is FQDESV (reference sequence). This CDR3 comprises 15 residues. Trimming shortened V by 5 bases and J by 4 bases, and 17 bases separated the two germline ends. As DNA, the CDR3 is TGTGCCAGCAGCATTACAGGCTACTCCATCTATGGCTACACCTTC. It is translated as CASSITGYSIYGYTF.

V and J are TRBV6-1 and TRBJ1-2; no definite D call. The germline gives CDR1 MNHNS, CDR2 SASEGT. V was pared by 8 bases and J by 0 bases, with 13 bases between. The CDR3 is made up of 14 amino acids. The CDR3: CASSRASANYGYTF. In DNA, the CDR3 is TGTGCCAGCTCGCGGGCATCCGCTAACTATGGCTACACCTTC.